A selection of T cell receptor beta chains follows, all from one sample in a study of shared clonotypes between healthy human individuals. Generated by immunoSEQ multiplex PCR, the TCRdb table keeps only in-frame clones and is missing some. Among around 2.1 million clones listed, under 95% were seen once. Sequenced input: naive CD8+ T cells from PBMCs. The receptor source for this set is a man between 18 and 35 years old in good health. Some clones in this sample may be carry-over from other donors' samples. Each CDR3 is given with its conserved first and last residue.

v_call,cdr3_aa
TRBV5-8,CASSLREISYEQYF
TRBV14,CASSPQLAGGFYEQYF
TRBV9,CASSVGRIQETQYF
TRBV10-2,CASKEASGRNTGELFF
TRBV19,CASSIRGQETQYF
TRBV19,CASNLAGGNEQFF
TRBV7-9,CASHPPLAGETQYF
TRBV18,CASSPPTLRGIRNIQYF
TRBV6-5,CASSYGSYSPLHF
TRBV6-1,CASSEGSNYGYTF
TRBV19,CASSGRIMNTEAFF
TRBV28,CASSLFGTGFYEQYF
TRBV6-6,CASSYRTNPYNEQFF
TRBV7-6,CASSLVDSYEQYF
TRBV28,CASSSTGGEPQHF
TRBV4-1,CASSQDWLNSNQPQHF
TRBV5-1,CASSLVASGSYEQYF
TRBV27,CASSLSETDEAFF
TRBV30,CAWSVVGLNEKLFF
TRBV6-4,CASSEGGRSYPDSYNEQFF
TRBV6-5,CASSGQPNQPQHF
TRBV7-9,CASSFSAGGVMNEQFF
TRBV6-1,CASRETGSHQPQHF
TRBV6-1,CASSPSGSRYEQYF
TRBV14,CASSQVAGGYQETQYF
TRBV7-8,CASSSRHKGNTEAFF
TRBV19,CASSTGARNEKLFF
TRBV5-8,CASSLGTGGVKGYTF
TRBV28,CASKAVTGDGYTF
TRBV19,CASSVLAASSYNEQFF
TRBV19,CASRGLNEQYF
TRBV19,CASSPGTGSYNEQFF
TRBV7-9,CASSVFTYNEQFF
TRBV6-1,CASRDRANTGELFF
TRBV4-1,CASSQEPGLARRSEQFF
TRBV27,CASREGLAGGNTGELFF
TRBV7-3,CASSLTGDRAYGYTF
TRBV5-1,CASSPRTGSTDTQYF
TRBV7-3,CASSPGLGNTEAFF
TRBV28,CASSLQGSGELFF
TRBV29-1,CSVSDSYEQYF
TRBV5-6,CASSAPSSGRPYEQYF
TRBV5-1,CASSLSPSGRFEQYF
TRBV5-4,CASSLKREASYEQYF
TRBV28,CASSPGVTGQGAVQYF
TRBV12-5,CASGLGQSEQFF
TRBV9,CASSVYAGANEQFF
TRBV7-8,CASSARTSGSEEQFF